The 25 T cell receptor beta chains listed next were all sequenced from one sample in a study of blood T cell repertoires in COVID-19. Generated by immunoSEQ multiplex PCR, the TCRdb table keeps only in-frame clones and is missing some. The sample lists about 150,000 clones, approximately 86% occurring once. Specimen: peripheral blood. These receptors were taken from a man aged 50 to 60 with active or convalescent COVID-19.

The chain couples TRBV6-2 or TRBV6-3 to TRBJ2-2; TRBD2 matches 10 bases. This CDR3 has 21 amino acids. Trimming at V came to 2 bases and at J to 1 base, leaving 16 bases not matched to a gene. The germline gives CDR1 MNHEY, CDR2 SVGEGT. The CDR3 bases are TGTGCCAGCAGTTACGCGACCTCGACGGGTCCTAGCGGGGGGAACACCGGGGAGCTGTTTTTT. Translating gives CASSYATSTGPSGGNTGELFF.

This rearrangement joins TRBV3-1 (or the pseudogene TRBV3-2) to TRBJ2-7; no clear D gene. V dropped 2 bases and J dropped 4 bases, with 15 bases sitting between them. This CDR3 contains 15 residues. Germline V gene lookup returns CDR1 LGHDT and CDR2 YNNKEL (reference sequence). CDR3 residues: CASSQLPLPIYEQYF. In nucleotides, the CDR3 is TGTGCCAGCAGCCAACTACCCCTCCCTATTTACGAGCAGTACTTC.

V usage is TRBV11-3 and J usage is TRBJ2-7; 8 bases fit TRBD1. Germline V gene lookup returns CDR1 SGHNT and CDR2 YENEEA. V was clipped by 2 bases and J by 2 bases; unmatched bases: 2. The length of the CDR3 is 14 residues. The CDR3 DNA is TGTGCCAGCAGCTTAACAGGGGGGACCTACGAGCAGTACTTC. Protein sequence: CASSLTGGTYEQYF.

The V call is TRBV7-6, the J call TRBJ1-1; 7 bases agree with TRBD1. Looked up from germline, CDR1 is SGHVS and CDR2 is FNYEAQ. The CDR3 spans 17 residues. Trimming removed 6 bases from V and 3 bases from J; junction bases left unmatched: 16. For the CDR3, the DNA is TGTGCCAGCAGTCCTAGCATACAGGGGATGGGGTACACTGAAGCTTTCTTT. Its protein product is CASSPSIQGMGYTEAFF.

The V gene is TRBV4-2, the J gene TRBJ2-7; TRBD1 matches at 10 bases. There are 15 residues in the CDR3. The junction had 6 bases not matched to a gene; V was cut back by 5 bases and J by 2 bases. Germline CDR1 and CDR2: LGHNA and YNFKEQ. The CDR3 DNA is TGTGCCAGCAGCTTAGGCGGGACAGGGGCCTACGAGCAGTACTTC. Translated: CASSLGGTGAYEQYF.

The gene calls are TRBV18 and TRBJ2-1; a possible D gene is TRBD2 (6 bases). The CDR3 contains 16 residues. Trimming removed 3 bases from V and 8 bases from J, with 20 bases in between. Germline V gene sequence: CDR1 KGHSH, CDR2 LQKENI. The CDR3 sequence is CASSPGAGSIGHEQFF. The CDR3 region has the DNA TGTGCCAGCTCACCCGGTGCCGGGAGCATCGGCCATGAGCAGTTCTTC.

This chain joins TRBV6-4 and TRBJ1-6; D is possibly TRBD1 (6 bases). CDR3 length: 14 amino acids. Germline V CDR1 and CDR2: MRHNA, SNTAGT. Trimming removed 8 bases from V and 7 bases from J, with 15 bases in between. CDR3 in amino acids: CASSPGEGNSPLHF. CDR3 sequence (DNA): TGTGCCAGCTCGCCAGGGGAGGGAAATTCACCCCTCCACTTT.

The chain is built from TRBV24-1 and TRBJ2-3; 7 bases are shared with TRBD2. The germline V gene encodes CDR1 KGHDR and CDR2 SFDVKD. This CDR3 has 15 amino acids. V gave up 4 bases and J gave up 2 bases; unmatched junction bases: 5. The CDR3 spells CATSDPGLPTDTQYF. The CDR3 DNA reads as TGTGCCACCAGTGACCCGGGACTACCCACAGATACGCAGTATTTT.

The J gene is TRBJ1-4, the V gene TRBV5-1; unclear D gene. Germline V CDR1 and CDR2: SGHRS, YFSETQ. This CDR3 spans 15 amino acids. V lost 4 bases and J 8 bases, leaving 18 bases between the germline ends. The CDR3 nucleotides read TGCGCCAGCAGCGCGGACTCCGGAACCGGGGAAAAACTGTTTTTT. Amino acids: CASSADSGTGEKLFF.

This CDR3 is CASSTHGGNQPQHF. In DNA, the CDR3 is TGTGCCAGTAGTACCCATGGAGGTAATCAGCCCCAGCATTTT. The V call is TRBV19, the J call TRBJ1-5; D not resolved. CDR3 length equals 14 residues. CDR1 LNHDA and CDR2 SQIVND come from the germline V gene (reference sequence). Trimming took 4 bases from V and 4 from J, leaving 11 bases between them. Looking up the rest from reference TRBV19 and TRBJ1-5 gives the full variable domain: DGGITQSPKYLFRKEGQNVTLSCEQNLNHDAMYWYRQDPGQGLRLIYYSQIVNDFQKGDIAEGYSVSREKKESFPLTVTSAQKNPTAFYLCASSTHGGNQPQHFGDGTRLSIL.

V and J are TRBV7-2 and TRBJ1-5, with D possibly TRBD1 on 6 matching bases. The V gene's germline CDR1 is SGHTA and CDR2 FQGNSA. V was pared by 1 base and J by 0 bases, with 13 bases between. The CDR3 covers 17 residues. The CDR3 loop reads CASSLDWDTPSNQPQHF. The CDR3 DNA sequence: TGTGCCAGCAGCTTAGACTGGGACACCCCTAGCAATCAGCCCCAGCATTTT. The entire variable domain, with the rest obtained from reference TRBV7-2 and TRBJ1-5, is as follows: GAGVSQSPSNKVTEKGKDVELRCDPISGHTALYWYRQSLGQGLEFLIYFQGNSAPDKSGLPSDRFSAERTGGSVSTLTIQRTQQEDSAVYLCASSLDWDTPSNQPQHFGDGTRLSIL.

V is TRBV30 and J is TRBJ2-7; no reliable D call. V was trimmed by 1 base and J by 4 bases, leaving 14 bases between them. CDR3 size: 14 residues. Germline V lookup: CDR1 GTSNPN, CDR2 SVGIG (reference sequence). The CDR3 reads CAWSEAVSDYEQYF. CDR3 coding DNA: TGTGCCTGGAGTGAAGCAGTAAGCGATTACGAGCAGTACTTC.

A few counts support this clone. This CDR3 is CASSPTGGGYTF. The CDR3 DNA reads TGTGCCAGCAGTCCAACAGGGGGCGGCTACACCTTC. The chain employs TRBV12-3 or TRBV12-4 and TRBJ1-2; 9 bases fit TRBD1. V lost 5 bases to trimming and J lost 8 bases; unmatched junction nucleotides: 3. The CDR3 loop spans 12 amino acids.

This chain links TRBV6-4 with TRBJ1-1; TRBD1 is a possible D gene (5 bases). Trimming cost V 2 bases and J 5 bases, with 9 bases left between them. The CDR3 covers 13 residues. Germline V lookup: CDR1 MRHNA, CDR2 SNTAGT. The CDR3, as DNA: TGTGCCAGCAGTGACAGGGAGGGGACTGAAGCTTTCTTT. This sequence encodes CASSDREGTEAFF.

V and J are TRBV5-1 and TRBJ1-1; tentative D call: TRBD1 (5 bases). The germline V and J ends were trimmed by 2 bases and 3 bases, with 8 bases remaining between them. Looked up from germline, CDR1 is SGHRS and CDR2 is YFSETQ. This CDR3 spans 13 amino acids. CDR3 region: CASSLSRDTEAFF. In DNA form, the CDR3 reads TGCGCCAGCAGCTTATCCAGGGACACTGAAGCTTTCTTT.

The V and J genes are TRBV4-3 and TRBJ2-7; TRBD1 matches 11 bases. The length of the CDR3 is 15 residues. After removal of 1 base from V and 3 bases from J, the junction contained 2 bases not matched to a gene. The germline CDR1 and CDR2 sequences are LGHNA and YSLEER. The CDR3 region has the DNA TGCGCCAGCAGCCAAGGGACAGGGGGCGACTACGAGCAGTACTTC. It encodes CASSQGTGGDYEQYF.

J is TRBJ1-2 and V is TRBV5-8; 8 positions match TRBD1. With 6 bases clipped from V and 5 bases from J, the junction kept 9 bases outside the gene matches. This CDR3 contains 14 residues. The germline CDR1 and CDR2 sequences are SGHTS and YDEGEE. The CDR3 nucleotides read TGTGCCAGCAACCGACAGGGGAGTCAATATGGCTACACCTTC. Translation gives CASNRQGSQYGYTF.

This clone was counted only a few times. V and J are TRBV11-3 and TRBJ2-1; TRBD2 matches 8 bases. Germline V lookup: CDR1 SGHNT, CDR2 YENEEA. The CDR3 runs to 14 residues. The trim removed 5 bases at V and 8 bases at J, leaving 8 bases unmatched. CDR3 DNA: TGTGCCAGCAGCCTGACTCAGCGGGAGCATGAGCAGTTCTTC. It specifies CASSLTQREHEQFF.

This clone was seen only once. This chain uses TRBV5-4 with TRBJ2-1, with 8 bases identical to TRBD2. This CDR3 is 16 amino acids long. Germline V lookup: CDR1 SGHNT, CDR2 YYREEE (reference sequence). J was trimmed by 3 bases and V by 4 bases; bases with no gene match: 9. The CDR3 nucleotides read TGTGCCAGCAGCCTAACAGGACTAGCAGGCTACAATGAGCAGTTCTTC. It codes for CASSLTGLAGYNEQFF.

The J gene is TRBJ2-5, the V gene TRBV7-9; 11 nucleotides align to TRBD2. The CDR3 contains 14 residues. CDR1 and CDR2 (germline): SEHNR, FQNEAQ (reference sequence). V dropped 5 bases and J dropped 4; count of bases not matched to a gene: 3. CDR3 loop: CASSKTSGTETQYF. CDR3 coding DNA: TGTGCCAGCAGCAAGACTAGCGGGACAGAGACCCAGTACTTC.

This rearrangement joins TRBV5-1 to TRBJ1-1; D not resolved. The CDR3 runs 11 residues. The germline gives CDR1 SGHRS, CDR2 YFSETQ. The ends were cut back, 5 bases at V and 3 bases at J, with 5 bases in the middle. As DNA, the CDR3 is TGCGCCAGCAGGTCTGACACTGAAGCTTTCTTT. This codes for CASRSDTEAFF.

The chain combines TRBV12-3 or TRBV12-4 with TRBJ1-5; 7 bases are shared with TRBD1. The V gene end was trimmed by 7 bases and the J gene end by 5 bases; junction bases not matched to a gene: 5. CDR3 size: 13 residues. CDR3 sequence reads: CASTLGTDQPQHF. The CDR3 DNA sequence: TGTGCCAGCACCCTTGGGACAGATCAGCCCCAGCATTTT.

The gene calls are TRBV6-6 and TRBJ2-5; 11 bases line up with TRBD2. V shed 5 bases, J shed 1 base, and the junction held 12 bases outside the gene matches. CDR1 and CDR2 from the germline V gene are MNHNY and SVGAGI (reference sequence). The CDR3 runs 18 residues. CDR3 sequence (DNA): TGTGCCAGCAGTCCCTTGGGACTAGCGGTGGGGGGCCAAGAGACCCAGTACTTC. Translating it yields CASSPLGLAVGGQETQYF.

In the case of this clone: The junction and the germline gene differ at one end; a read error may be behind it. J is TRBJ2-2 and V is TRBV11-2; 8 bases are a match to TRBD1. Per germline, CDR1 SGHAT and CDR2 FQNNGV. The CDR3 is 14 amino acids. The DNA of the CDR3 is TGTGCCAGCAGTTTAGACAGGGGTACCGGGGAGCTGTTTTTT. It yields the protein CASSLDRGTGELFF.

The J gene is TRBJ2-1, the V gene TRBV6-1; TRBD2 matches 13 bases. The length of the CDR3 is 19 residues. The V and J ends lost 4 bases and 5 bases, in that order; junction bases with no gene match: 14. Per germline, CDR1 MNHNS and CDR2 SASEGT. The CDR3 loop is CASSARQGAGTSGDNEQFF. The CDR3, as DNA: TGTGCCAGCAGTGCTCGACAGGGCGCCGGGACTAGCGGGGACAATGAGCAGTTCTTC.